The 30 T cell receptor beta chains below come from one sample, sequenced in a study of blood T cells in healthy people across ages. Alongside a J-beta primer mix, a sample-barcoded 5' primer served in a second PCR lasting roughly 7 to 12 cycles. A single record per CDR3 protein comes from TCRdb applying MiXCR to the 5' RACE reads. The data show under 850,000 distinct CDR3 sequences, roughly 34% seen once. Material for sequencing was blood. The receptors stem from a man aged 18 to 29 in good health.

This chain connects TRBV29-1 to TRBJ2-5; D possibly matches TRBD1 or TRBD2 (5 bases each). The CDR3 totals 12 residues. Trimming removed 6 bases from V and 5 bases from J, with 13 bases in between. Germline V gives CDR1 SQVTM, CDR2 ANQGSEA. For the CDR3, the DNA is TGCAGCGTCTCGGGGCCGGGGGAGACCCAGTACTTC. Encoded protein: CSVSGPGETQYF.

V gene TRBV20-1 combines with J gene TRBJ1-5, with 7 bases lining up with TRBD1. J was trimmed by 2 bases and V by 0 bases; bases with no gene match: 4. Germline assignment: CDR1 DFQATT and CDR2 SNEGSKA (reference sequence). The CDR3 is 15 residues long. CDR3 sequence: CSARDNRGGNQPQHF. CDR3 nucleotide sequence: TGCAGTGCTAGAGATAACAGGGGAGGCAATCAGCCCCAGCATTTT.

This chain joins TRBV5-4 and TRBJ2-1, with 8 bases identical to TRBD2. Looked up from germline, CDR1 is SGHNT and CDR2 is YYREEE (reference sequence). The CDR3 contains 14 residues. V gave up 0 bases and J gave up 9 bases; unmatched junction bases: 5. CDR3 in amino acids: CASSLAGGYLEQFF. CDR3 nucleotides: TGTGCCAGCAGCTTGGCGGGGGGGTACCTTGAGCAGTTCTTC.

In its sample, this clonotype was seen a few times. The rearrangement uses TRBV4-3 and TRBJ2-1; D call uncertain. The germline CDR1 and CDR2 sequences are LGHNA and YSLEER. This CDR3 is built from 13 residues. V lost 1 base and J 5 bases, leaving 6 bases between the germline ends. The DNA for the CDR3 is TGCGCCAGCAGCCAAGGTAACAACAATGAGCAGTTCTTC. Amino acids: CASSQGNNNEQFF.

The chain employs TRBV29-1 and TRBJ2-1; D gene unclear. The CDR3 has 14 amino acids. Germline V CDR1 and CDR2: SQVTM, ANQGSEA. Trimming left V 6 bases short and J 0 bases short, with 12 bases between. This CDR3 reads CSVDLESSYNEQFF. The CDR3 DNA reads as TGCAGCGTGGATCTAGAGAGCTCCTACAATGAGCAGTTCTTC.

Worth noting for this clonotype: A read error is possible here, since a much larger clone lies one base away. The rearrangement uses TRBV5-1 and TRBJ2-7; D might be TRBD2 (6 bases). This CDR3 is 14 amino acids long. The ends were cut back, 4 bases at V and 2 bases at J, with 13 bases in the middle. Germline CDR1 reads SGHRS; CDR2 reads YFSETQ. The CDR3 sequence is CASSVEGTPYEQYF. The DNA for the CDR3 is TGCGCCAGCAGCGTGGAGGGGACCCCCTACGAGCAGTACTTC.

The rearrangement uses TRBV27 and TRBJ1-6; D is ambiguous. The CDR3 covers 17 residues. V lost 2 bases to trimming and J lost 0 bases, with 11 bases between them. Germline V gene data show CDR1 as MNHEY and CDR2 as SMNVEV (reference sequence). As DNA, the CDR3 is TGTGCCAGCAGTTTAACAGCTGGACGCTCCTATAATTCACCCCTCCACTTT. Its translation: CASSLTAGRSYNSPLHF.

This clonotype was seen only once. The chain employs TRBV29-1 and TRBJ1-2; D remains ambiguous. The CDR3 is 12 amino acids. The germline V and J ends were trimmed by 4 bases and 8 bases, with 14 bases remaining between them. Looked up from germline, CDR1 is SQVTM and CDR2 is ANQGSEA. The CDR3 coding sequence is TGCAGCGTTGCCAAGGACTTATACGGCTACACCTTC. It translates to CSVAKDLYGYTF.

This clonotype was counted between two and nine times. The chain links TRBV5-1 to TRBJ2-1; D gene uncertain. The CDR3 loop spans 13 amino acids. Germline CDR1 reads SGHRS; CDR2 reads YFSETQ. V gave up 4 bases and J gave up 5 bases, with 10 bases separating them. The CDR3 region is CASSPWTDNEQFF. CDR3 coding DNA: TGCGCCAGCAGCCCGTGGACCGACAATGAGCAGTTCTTC.

This clonotype was seen only a few times. V gene TRBV5-1 combines with J gene TRBJ2-2; perhaps TRBD1 as D (5 bases). The CDR3 consists of 14 residues. Germline CDR1 and CDR2: SGHRS and YFSETQ. Trimming removed 4 bases at V and 5 bases at J, with 12 bases between. This CDR3 is CASSHGHTTGELFF. The CDR3 region has the DNA TGCGCCAGCAGCCATGGACACACTACCGGGGAGCTGTTTTTT. Variable domain in full (rest from reference TRBV5-1 and TRBJ2-2): KAGVTQTPRYLIKTRGQQVTLSCSPISGHRSVSWYQQTPGQGLQFLFEYFSETQRNKGNFPGRFSGRQFSNSRSEMNVSTLELGDSALYLCASSHGHTTGELFFGEGSRLTVL.

The chain links TRBV20-1 to TRBJ2-2; 8 bases fit TRBD2. The CDR3 length is 16 residues. Germline V gives CDR1 DFQATT, CDR2 SNEGSKA (reference sequence). Trimming cost V 6 bases and J 3 bases; bases outside gene matches: 12. The CDR3 DNA reads as TGCAGTGCGCAAACTCGGGGGGGGTTGTACACCGGGGAGCTGTTTTTT. It is translated as CSAQTRGGLYTGELFF.

This clonotype was found many times. This chain uses TRBV15 with TRBJ2-1; D unclear. Trimming left V 3 bases short and J 7 bases short, with 10 bases between. Germline V lookup: CDR1 LNHNV, CDR2 YYDKDF (reference sequence). This CDR3 has 13 amino acids. The CDR3 bases are TGTGCCACCAGCAGGGAAGGGTGGAATGAGCAGTTCTTC. It specifies CATSREGWNEQFF.

The chain employs TRBV29-1 and TRBJ2-1; D might be TRBD1 or TRBD2, each matching 5 bases. Trimming shortened V by 3 bases and J by 4 bases, and 13 bases separated the two germline ends. The CDR3 consists of 14 residues. The germline gives CDR1 SQVTM, CDR2 ANQGSEA. CDR3 sequence (DNA): TGCAGCGTTGAGGCCGGGGACCTGTACAATGAGCAGTTCTTC. This encodes CSVEAGDLYNEQFF.

The sample holds a few counts of this clonotype. This chain connects TRBV4-3 to TRBJ2-7; possible D gene TRBD2, 7 bases. This CDR3 region has 18 residues. Trimming took 0 bases from V and 7 from J, leaving 25 bases between them. Germline loops: CDR1 LGHNA, CDR2 YSLEER. CDR3 protein: CASSQESVGGGGSNEQYF. The DNA for the CDR3 is TGCGCCAGCAGCCAAGAATCTGTAGGCGGCGGGGGCTCCAATGAGCAGTACTTC.

A word on this clonotype: The germline gene is not matched at one end of the junction; a read error may be the cause. The gene calls are TRBV15 and TRBJ2-1, with D perhaps TRBD1 (5 bases). This CDR3 is 15 amino acids long. Germline CDR1 reads LNHNV; CDR2 reads YYDKDF (reference sequence). This chain's CDR3 is CAASRDPSTENEQFF. CDR3 nucleotide sequence: TGTGCCGCCAGCAGAGATCCTTCGACAGAGAATGAGCAGTTCTTC.

The chain is built from TRBV2 and TRBJ2-1; D may match TRBD1 or TRBD2 (5 bases each). Germline lookup yields CDR1 SNHLY and CDR2 FYNNEI. CDR3 length: 14 residues. V was pared by 5 bases and J by 8 bases, with 16 bases between. The CDR3 DNA sequence: TGTGCCAGCAGTTCCCTGGGGGTTGGGGATGAGCAGTTCTTC. Translating it yields CASSSLGVGDEQFF.

V is TRBV21-1 and J is TRBJ1-1; the D call TRBD1 from the table was never checked on the DNA. TRBV21-1 is designated a pseudogene. The CDR3 consists of 20 residues. As DNA, the CDR3 is TGTGCCAGCAGCAAAAGCGGAAGGGGGGGGGTCAGGAGACGGAACACTGAAGCTTTCTTT. Encoded protein: CASSKSGRGGVRRRNTEAFF.

This sequence joins TRBV27 and TRBJ1-5, with no clear D. This CDR3 is built from 15 residues. V lost 0 bases to trimming and J lost 0 bases, with 6 bases between them. The germline gives CDR1 MNHEY, CDR2 SMNVEV (reference sequence). The CDR3 loop is CASSLSRYSNQPQHF. CDR3 sequence (DNA): TGTGCCAGCAGTTTATCCCGCTATAGCAATCAGCCCCAGCATTTT.

The V and J genes are TRBV2 and TRBJ2-4; TRBD1 matches 9 bases. Germline lookup yields CDR1 SNHLY and CDR2 FYNNEI. There are 14 residues in the CDR3. The ends lost 5 bases at V and 6 bases at J; junction bases unmatched: 5. The CDR3 region has the DNA TGTGCCAGCAGTCCGGGACAGGGTCGAAACATTCAGTACTTC. This translates into CASSPGQGRNIQYF. Complete variable domain (other parts from reference TRBV2 and TRBJ2-4): EPEVTQTPSHQVTQMGQEVILRCVPISNHLYFYWYRQILGQKVEFLVSFYNNEISEKSEIFDDQFSVERPDGSNFTLKIRSTKLEDSAMYFCASSPGQGRNIQYFGAGTRLSVL.

This clonotype was recorded a few times. The rearrangement links TRBV12-3 or TRBV12-4 to TRBJ2-2; TRBD2 matches 7 bases. This CDR3 contains 17 residues. V was clipped by 4 bases and J by 1 base; unmatched bases: 9. The CDR3: CASSSSLGLVNTGELFF. DNA of the CDR3: TGTGCCAGCAGTTCCAGTTTAGGACTAGTGAACACCGGGGAGCTGTTTTTT.

The genes are TRBV19 and TRBJ1-5; D is ambiguous. V lost 3 bases and J 5 bases, leaving 8 bases between the germline ends. CDR1 LNHDA and CDR2 SQIVND come from the germline V gene (reference sequence). The CDR3 runs 13 residues. The CDR3: CASSILADQPQHF. As DNA, the CDR3 is TGTGCCAGTAGTATCCTTGCAGATCAGCCCCAGCATTTT.

This clonotype was counted a few times. The CDR3 loop reads CASSVGLAVTGELFF. CDR3 nucleotide sequence: TGTGCCAGCAGTGTCGGGCTAGCGGTGACCGGGGAGCTGTTTTTT. V and J are TRBV6-1 and TRBJ2-2; the match to TRBD2 covers 7 bases. The CDR3 contains 15 residues. V was pared by 4 bases and J by 5 bases, with 7 bases of the junction left unmatched. Germline V gives CDR1 MNHNS, CDR2 SASEGT.

This clonotype was seen ten or more times. This rearrangement joins TRBV10-3 to TRBJ1-5; D gene unclear. The CDR3 covers 12 residues. Trimming took 2 bases from V and 3 from J, leaving 2 bases between them. Germline CDR1 and CDR2: ENHRY and SYGVKD. For the CDR3, the DNA is TGTGCCATCAGTGAGGTCAATCAGCCCCAGCATTTT. It translates to CAISEVNQPQHF.

This clonotype was counted a few times. This chain joins TRBV7-9 and TRBJ1-4; D call uncertain. Germline lookup yields CDR1 SEHNR and CDR2 FQNEAQ (reference sequence). The CDR3 spans 17 residues. The V end lost 5 bases, the J end lost 0 bases, and 16 bases lay between the germline ends. The CDR3 loop reads CASSGVAGNPTNEKLFF. In DNA, the CDR3 is TGTGCCAGCAGCGGAGTTGCCGGGAACCCAACTAATGAAAAACTGTTTTTT.

The chain recombines TRBV12-3 or TRBV12-4 with TRBJ1-1; D is perhaps TRBD1 (5 bases). Trimming shortened V by 7 bases and J by 9 bases, and 12 bases separated the two germline ends. The length of the CDR3 is 11 residues. The CDR3 DNA is TGTGCCAGCACCTTAATGGGGCAAGCTTTCTTT. It specifies CASTLMGQAFF.

This chain uses TRBV5-5 with TRBJ1-4, with D perhaps TRBD1 (6 bases). The CDR3 totals 13 residues. V was shortened by 4 bases and J by 8 bases, with 12 bases between the two germline ends. Germline-derived CDR1 and CDR2 are SGHKS and YYEKEE (reference sequence). The CDR3 here is CASSIQGGEKLFF. The CDR3 nucleotides are TGTGCCAGCAGCATACAGGGTGGCGAAAAACTGTTTTTT.

This chain connects TRBV5-1 to TRBJ2-7, with a tentative D call TRBD1 (6 bases). V was cut by 3 bases and J by 0 bases, with 7 bases left in between. Per the germline V gene, CDR1 is SGHRS and CDR2 is YFSETQ. This CDR3 is built from 13 residues. In DNA, the CDR3 is TGCGCCAGCAGCTACAGGGCCTCCTACGAGCAGTACTTC. Amino acid sequence: CASSYRASYEQYF.

This clonotype was counted a few times. The chain recombines TRBV10-3 with TRBJ2-1, with D perhaps TRBD1 or TRBD2 (5 bases each). This CDR3 is 14 amino acids long. Germline-derived CDR1 and CDR2 are ENHRY and SYGVKD. V was trimmed by 3 bases and J by 8 bases, leaving 14 bases between them. The chain's CDR3 is CAISERGEDYEQFF. The CDR3 DNA sequence: TGTGCCATCAGTGAAAGGGGCGAGGACTATGAGCAGTTCTTC.

This clonotype was recorded many times. The rearrangement links TRBV20-1 to TRBJ2-1, with D unclear. The CDR3 covers 12 residues. The germline V and J ends were trimmed by 2 bases and 6 bases, with 8 bases remaining between them. The V gene's germline CDR1 is DFQATT and CDR2 SNEGSKA (reference sequence). CDR3 nucleotide sequence: TGCAGTGCTAGAACCTTTGGCAATGAGCAGTTCTTC. Protein sequence: CSARTFGNEQFF.

This clonotype came up many times. The chain is built from TRBV12-3 or TRBV12-4 and TRBJ2-7, with D unresolved. The CDR3 covers 14 residues. V lost 0 bases and J 3 bases, leaving 9 bases between the germline ends. CDR3 residues: CASSLAPGIYEQYF. In DNA, the CDR3 is TGTGCCAGCAGTTTAGCGCCAGGAATCTACGAGCAGTACTTC.